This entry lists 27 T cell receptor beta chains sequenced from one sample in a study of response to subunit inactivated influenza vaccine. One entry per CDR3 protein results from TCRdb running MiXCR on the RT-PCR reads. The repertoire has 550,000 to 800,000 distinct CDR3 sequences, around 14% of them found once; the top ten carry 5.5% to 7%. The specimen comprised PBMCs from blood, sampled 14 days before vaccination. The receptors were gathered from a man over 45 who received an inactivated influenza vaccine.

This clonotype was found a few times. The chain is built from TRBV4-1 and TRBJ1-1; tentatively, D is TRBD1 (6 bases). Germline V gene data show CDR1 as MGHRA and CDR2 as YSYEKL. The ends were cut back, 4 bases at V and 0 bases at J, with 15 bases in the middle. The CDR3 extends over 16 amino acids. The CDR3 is CASSLHRDKMNTEAFF. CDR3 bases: TGCGCCAGCAGCCTCCACCGGGACAAGATGAACACTGAAGCTTTCTTT.

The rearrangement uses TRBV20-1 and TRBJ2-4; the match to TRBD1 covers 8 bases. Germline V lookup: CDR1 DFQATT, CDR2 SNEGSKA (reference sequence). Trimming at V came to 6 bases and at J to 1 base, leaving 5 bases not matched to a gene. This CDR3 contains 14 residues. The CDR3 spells CSAPGGTAKNIQYF. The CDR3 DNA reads TGCAGTGCGCCAGGGGGCACGGCCAAAAACATTCAGTACTTC.

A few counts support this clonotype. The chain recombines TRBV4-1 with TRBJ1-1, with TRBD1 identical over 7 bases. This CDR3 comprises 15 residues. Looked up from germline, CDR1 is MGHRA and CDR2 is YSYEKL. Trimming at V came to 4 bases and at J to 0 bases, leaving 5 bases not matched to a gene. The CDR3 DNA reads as TGCGCCAGCAGCCGGGGGACAGCAATGAACACTGAAGCTTTCTTT. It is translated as CASSRGTAMNTEAFF.

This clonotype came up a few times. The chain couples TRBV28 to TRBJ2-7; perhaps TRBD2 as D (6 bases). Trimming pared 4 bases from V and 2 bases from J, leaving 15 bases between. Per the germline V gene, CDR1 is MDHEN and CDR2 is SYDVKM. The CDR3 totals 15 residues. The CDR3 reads CASSSLRTTTYEQYF. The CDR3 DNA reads TGTGCCAGCAGTTCGCTTCGGACTACCACCTACGAGCAGTACTTC.

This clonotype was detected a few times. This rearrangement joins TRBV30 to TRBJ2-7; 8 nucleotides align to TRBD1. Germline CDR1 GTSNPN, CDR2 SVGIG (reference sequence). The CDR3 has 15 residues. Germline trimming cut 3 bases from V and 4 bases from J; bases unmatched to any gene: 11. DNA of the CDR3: TGTGCCTGGAGGGGGAGGCGGACAGGGAGTTACGAGCAGTACTTC. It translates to CAWRGRRTGSYEQYF. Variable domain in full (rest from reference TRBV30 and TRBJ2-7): SQTIHQWPATLVQPVGSPLSLECTVEGTSNPNLYWYRQAAGRGLQLLFYSVGIGQISSEVPQNLSASRPQDRQFILSSKKLLLSDSGFYLCAWRGRRTGSYEQYFGPGTRLTVT.

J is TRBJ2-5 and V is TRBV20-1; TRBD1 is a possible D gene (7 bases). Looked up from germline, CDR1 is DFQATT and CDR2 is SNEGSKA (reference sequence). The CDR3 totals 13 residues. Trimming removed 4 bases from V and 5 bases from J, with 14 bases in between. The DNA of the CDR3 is TGCAGTGCTACCGCCAGGGGGGAGGAGACCCAGTACTTC. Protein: CSATARGEETQYF.

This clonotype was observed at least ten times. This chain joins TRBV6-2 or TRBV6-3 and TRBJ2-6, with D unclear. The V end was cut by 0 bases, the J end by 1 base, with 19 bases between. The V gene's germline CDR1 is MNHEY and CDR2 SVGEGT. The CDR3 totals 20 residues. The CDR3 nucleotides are TGTGCCAGCAGTTACTCGATACCAAGGGTACCCCCTTCTGGGGCCAACGTCCTGACTTTC. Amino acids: CASSYSIPRVPPSGANVLTF.

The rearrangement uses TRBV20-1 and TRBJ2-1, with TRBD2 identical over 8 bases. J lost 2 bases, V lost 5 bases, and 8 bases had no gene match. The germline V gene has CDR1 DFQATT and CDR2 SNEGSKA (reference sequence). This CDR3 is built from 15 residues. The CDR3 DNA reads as TGCAGTGCTCGCAATATAGCGGGAACCTACAATGAGCAGTTCTTC. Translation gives CSARNIAGTYNEQFF.

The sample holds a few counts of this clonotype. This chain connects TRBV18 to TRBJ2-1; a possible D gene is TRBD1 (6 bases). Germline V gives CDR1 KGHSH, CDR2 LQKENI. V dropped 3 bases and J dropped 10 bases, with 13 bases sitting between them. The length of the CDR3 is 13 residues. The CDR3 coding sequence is TGTGCCAGCTCACCGCCAGGGGCCGGAGAGCAGTTCTTC. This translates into CASSPPGAGEQFF.

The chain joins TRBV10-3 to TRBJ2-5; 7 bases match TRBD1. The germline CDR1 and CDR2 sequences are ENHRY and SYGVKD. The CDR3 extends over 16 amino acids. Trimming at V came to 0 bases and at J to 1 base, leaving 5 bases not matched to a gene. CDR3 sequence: CAISESFRGSQETQYF. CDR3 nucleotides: TGTGCCATCAGTGAGTCATTCAGGGGGTCCCAAGAGACCCAGTACTTC.

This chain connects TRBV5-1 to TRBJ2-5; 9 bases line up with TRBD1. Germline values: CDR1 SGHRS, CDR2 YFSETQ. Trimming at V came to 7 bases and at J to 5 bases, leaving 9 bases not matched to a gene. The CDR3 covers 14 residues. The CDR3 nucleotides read TGCGCCAGCGCAACCGGGACAGGGACGGAGACCCAGTACTTC. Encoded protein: CASATGTGTETQYF.

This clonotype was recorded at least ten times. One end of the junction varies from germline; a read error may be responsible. Written as DNA, the CDR3 is TGTGCCAGCAGCCGGACAGGGGGGAATTCACCCCTCCACTTT. It specifies CASSRTGGNSPLHF. The V gene is TRBV5-1, the J gene TRBJ1-6, with TRBD1 matching over 10 bases. This CDR3 spans 14 amino acids. CDR1 and CDR2 from the germline V gene are SGHRS and YFSETQ.

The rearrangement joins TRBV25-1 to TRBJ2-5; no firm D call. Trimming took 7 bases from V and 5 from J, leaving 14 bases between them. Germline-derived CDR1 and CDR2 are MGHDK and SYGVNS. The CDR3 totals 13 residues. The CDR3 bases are TGTGCCAGCAAGGCGGAATCGCTGGAGACCCAGTACTTC. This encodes CASKAESLETQYF. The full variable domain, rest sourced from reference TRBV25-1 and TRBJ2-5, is EADIYQTPRYLVIGTGKKITLECSQTMGHDKMYWYQQDPGMELHLIHYSYGVNSTEKGDLSSESTVSRIRTEHFPLTLESARPSHTSQYLCASKAESLETQYFGPGTRLLVL.

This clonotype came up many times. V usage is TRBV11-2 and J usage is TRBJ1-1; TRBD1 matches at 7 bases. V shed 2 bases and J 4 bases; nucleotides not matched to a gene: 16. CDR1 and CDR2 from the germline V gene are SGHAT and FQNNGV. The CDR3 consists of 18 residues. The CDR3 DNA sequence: TGTGCCAGCAGCTTAAGGGGGCTCCGACGGGACCTGGTCACTGAAGCTTTCTTT. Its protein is CASSLRGLRRDLVTEAFF.

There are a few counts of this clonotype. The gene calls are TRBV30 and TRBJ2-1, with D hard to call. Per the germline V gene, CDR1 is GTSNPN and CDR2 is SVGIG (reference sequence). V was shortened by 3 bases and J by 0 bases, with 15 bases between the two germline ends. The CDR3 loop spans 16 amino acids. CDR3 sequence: CAWSVSGLSSYNEQFF. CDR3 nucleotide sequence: TGTGCCTGGAGCGTAAGTGGGTTAAGCTCCTACAATGAGCAGTTCTTC. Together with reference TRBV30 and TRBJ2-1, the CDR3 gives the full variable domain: SQTIHQWPATLVQPVGSPLSLECTVEGTSNPNLYWYRQAAGRGLQLLFYSVGIGQISSEVPQNLSASRPQDRQFILSSKKLLLSDSGFYLCAWSVSGLSSYNEQFFGPGTRLTVL.

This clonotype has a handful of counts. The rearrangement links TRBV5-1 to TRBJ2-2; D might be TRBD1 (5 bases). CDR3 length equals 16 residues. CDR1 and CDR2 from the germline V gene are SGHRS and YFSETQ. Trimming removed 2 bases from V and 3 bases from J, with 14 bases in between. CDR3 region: CASSLGAPPDTGELFF. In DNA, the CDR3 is TGCGCCAGCAGCTTAGGGGCCCCGCCGGACACCGGGGAGCTGTTTTTT.

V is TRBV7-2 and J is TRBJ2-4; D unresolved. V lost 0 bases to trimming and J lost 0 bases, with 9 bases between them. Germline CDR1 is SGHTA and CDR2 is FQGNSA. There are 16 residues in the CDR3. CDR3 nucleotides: TGTGCCAGCAGCTTAGCGCTCCAACTAGCCAAAAACATTCAGTACTTC. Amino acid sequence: CASSLALQLAKNIQYF. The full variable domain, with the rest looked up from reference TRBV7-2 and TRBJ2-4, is GAGVSQSPSNKVTEKGKDVELRCDPISGHTALYWYRQSLGQGLEFLIYFQGNSAPDKSGLPSDRFSAERTGGSVSTLTIQRTQQEDSAVYLCASSLALQLAKNIQYFGAGTRLSVL.

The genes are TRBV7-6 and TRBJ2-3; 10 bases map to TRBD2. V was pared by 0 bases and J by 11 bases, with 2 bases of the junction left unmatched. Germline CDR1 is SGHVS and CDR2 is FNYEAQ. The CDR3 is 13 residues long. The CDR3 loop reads CASSLAERGGQYF. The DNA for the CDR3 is TGTGCCAGCAGCTTAGCGGAGCGGGGGGGGCAGTATTTT. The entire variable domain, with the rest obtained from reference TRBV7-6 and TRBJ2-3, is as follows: GAGVSQSPRYKVTKRGQDVALRCDPISGHVSLYWYRQALGQGPEFLTYFNYEAQQDKSGLPNDRFSAERPEGSISTLTIQRTEQRDSAMYRCASSLAERGGQYFGPGTRLTVL.

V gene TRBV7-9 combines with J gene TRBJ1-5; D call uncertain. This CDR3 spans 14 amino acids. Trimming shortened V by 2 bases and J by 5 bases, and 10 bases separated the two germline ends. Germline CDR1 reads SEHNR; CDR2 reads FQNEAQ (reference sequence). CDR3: CASSLSVSDQPQHF. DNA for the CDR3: TGTGCCAGCAGCTTATCGGTTTCGGATCAGCCCCAGCATTTT.

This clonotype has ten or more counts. The CDR3 coding sequence is TGTGCCAGCAGTTCACAGGGAGCCAAAAACATTCAGTACTTC. Its protein is CASSSQGAKNIQYF. V is TRBV28 and J is TRBJ2-4; perhaps TRBD1 as D (6 bases). V lost 4 bases, J lost 0 bases, and 7 bases lay in between. This CDR3 has 14 amino acids. Germline CDR1 is MDHEN and CDR2 is SYDVKM. Full variable domain (remainder filled in from reference TRBV28 and TRBJ2-4): DVKVTQSSRYLVKRTGEKVFLECVQDMDHENMFWYRQDPGLGLRLIYFSYDVKMKEKGDIPEGYSVSREKKERFSLILESASTNQTSMYLCASSSQGAKNIQYFGAGTRLSVL.

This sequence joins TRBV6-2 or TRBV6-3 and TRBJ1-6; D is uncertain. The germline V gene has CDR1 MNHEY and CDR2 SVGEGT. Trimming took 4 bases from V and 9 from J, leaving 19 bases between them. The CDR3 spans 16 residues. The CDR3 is CASSSHQQTNGSPLHF. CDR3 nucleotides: TGTGCCAGCAGTTCCCATCAACAAACAAACGGTTCACCCCTCCACTTT.

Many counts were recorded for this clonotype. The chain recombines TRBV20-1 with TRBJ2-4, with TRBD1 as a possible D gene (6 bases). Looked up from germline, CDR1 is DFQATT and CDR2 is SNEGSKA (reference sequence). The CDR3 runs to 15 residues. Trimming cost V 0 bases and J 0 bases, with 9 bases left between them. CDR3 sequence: CSAREDSQAKNIQYF. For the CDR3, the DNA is TGCAGTGCTAGAGAGGACAGTCAAGCCAAAAACATTCAGTACTTC.

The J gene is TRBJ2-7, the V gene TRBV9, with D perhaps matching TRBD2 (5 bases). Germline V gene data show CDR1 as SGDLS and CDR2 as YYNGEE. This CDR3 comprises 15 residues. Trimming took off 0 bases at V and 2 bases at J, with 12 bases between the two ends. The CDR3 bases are TGTGCCAGCAGCGTAGGTTCGGGGAGCACCTACGAGCAGTACTTC. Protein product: CASSVGSGSTYEQYF.

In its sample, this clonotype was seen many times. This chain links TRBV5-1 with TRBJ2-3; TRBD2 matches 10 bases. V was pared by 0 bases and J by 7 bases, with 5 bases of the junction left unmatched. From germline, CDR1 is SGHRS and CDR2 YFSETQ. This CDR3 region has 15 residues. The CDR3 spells CASSLDVAGGNTQYF. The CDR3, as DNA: TGCGCCAGCAGCTTGGATGTAGCGGGAGGAAATACGCAGTATTTT. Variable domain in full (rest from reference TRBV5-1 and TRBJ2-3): KAGVTQTPRYLIKTRGQQVTLSCSPISGHRSVSWYQQTPGQGLQFLFEYFSETQRNKGNFPGRFSGRQFSNSRSEMNVSTLELGDSALYLCASSLDVAGGNTQYFGPGTRLTVL.

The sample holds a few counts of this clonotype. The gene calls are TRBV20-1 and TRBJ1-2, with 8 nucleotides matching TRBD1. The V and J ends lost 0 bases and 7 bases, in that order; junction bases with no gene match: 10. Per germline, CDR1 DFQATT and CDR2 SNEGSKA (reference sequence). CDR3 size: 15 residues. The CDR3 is CSARDSRQGASGYTF. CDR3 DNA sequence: TGCAGTGCTAGAGATTCCCGGCAGGGGGCAAGTGGCTACACCTTC.

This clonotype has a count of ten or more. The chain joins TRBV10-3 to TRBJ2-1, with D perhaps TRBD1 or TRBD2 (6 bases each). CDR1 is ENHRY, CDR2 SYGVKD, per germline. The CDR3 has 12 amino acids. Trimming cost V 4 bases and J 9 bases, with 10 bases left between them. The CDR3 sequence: CAISAGGSEQFF. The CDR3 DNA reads TGTGCCATCAGTGCCGGGGGCAGTGAGCAGTTCTTC.

CDR3 DNA: TGTGCCAGCAGTTACCGGACAGGGGGGCTCTCTAACTATGGCTACACCTTC. Its protein is CASSYRTGGLSNYGYTF. The rearrangement joins TRBV6-5 to TRBJ1-2; 10 nucleotides match TRBD1. Trimming cost V 2 bases and J 0 bases; bases outside gene matches: 6. The germline CDR1 and CDR2 sequences are MNHEY and SVGAGI. The CDR3 contains 17 residues.